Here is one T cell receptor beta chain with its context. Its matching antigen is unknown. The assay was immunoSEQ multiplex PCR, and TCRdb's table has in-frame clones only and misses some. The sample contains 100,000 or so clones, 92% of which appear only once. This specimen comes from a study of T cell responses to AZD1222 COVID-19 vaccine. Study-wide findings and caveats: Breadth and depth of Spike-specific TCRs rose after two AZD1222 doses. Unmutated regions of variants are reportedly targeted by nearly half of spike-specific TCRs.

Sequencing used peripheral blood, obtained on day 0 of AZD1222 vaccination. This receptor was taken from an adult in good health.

DNA of the CDR3: TGCAGTGCTCGTGGAGGGGGTAGGGACACTGAAGCTTTCTTT. Translation: CSARGGGRDTEAFF. This sequence joins TRBV20-1 and TRBJ1-1; a weak D match, TRBD1 (6 bases). V lost 5 bases and J 3 bases, leaving 16 bases between the germline ends. The CDR3 extends over 14 amino acids. Germline V gene sequence: CDR1 DFQATT, CDR2 SNEGSKA (reference sequence).